The T cell receptor beta chain described here comes from a study of blood T cells in healthy people across ages. The second PCR ran roughly 6 to 11 cycles with a sample-barcoded 5' primer and J-beta primers. Each cDNA molecule, via a template-switch adaptor with 12 random nucleotides, was tagged. TCRdb re-called the 5' RACE reads with MiXCR, one entry per CDR3 protein. The sample consists of around 1.5 million distinct CDR3 sequences, 34% of them appearing once. The CDR3 contains 16 residues. The V end lost 0 bases, the J end lost 0 bases, and 11 bases lay between the germline ends. Germline assignment: CDR1 MGHRA and CDR2 YSYEKL.

Material: blood. This chain connects TRBV4-1 to TRBJ2-5, with D perhaps matching TRBD2 (6 bases). The TCR was taken from a woman aged 25-40 years in good health. The CDR3 DNA is TGCGCCAGCAGCCAAGAGGGGACTTCCTACCAAGAGACCCAGTACTTC. Amino acids: CASSQEGTSYQETQYF.